Below, 17 T cell receptor beta chains from the same sample are listed, as sequenced in a study of T-cell reconstitution after alpha-beta-depleted transplantation in children. Unique molecular identifiers were built into the TCRbeta library. Via MiXCR, TCRdb re-called the PCR reads, giving one row per CDR3 protein. Of 350,000 to 450,000 distinct CDR3 sequences listed, roughly 20% are singletons. The source material was PBMCs from the stem cell graft donor, sampled from the stem cell graft. The receptors were sampled from a human donor who donated a stem cell graft to a child with acute myeloid leukemia.

This clonotype was recorded many times. The chain's CDR3 is CASSLSAGGYNEQFF. DNA of the CDR3: TGCGCCAGCAGCCTCTCTGCCGGGGGCTACAATGAGCAGTTCTTC. This chain uses TRBV5-1 with TRBJ2-1; a possible D gene is TRBD2 (6 bases). Trimming pared 4 bases from V and 3 bases from J, leaving 14 bases between. The germline V gene has CDR1 SGHRS and CDR2 YFSETQ. The length of the CDR3 is 15 residues.

The chain uses TRBV27 and TRBJ2-4; 9 nucleotides align to TRBD2. In germline, CDR1 is MNHEY, CDR2 SMNVEV (reference sequence). The CDR3 has 15 amino acids. The V and J ends lost 6 bases and 7 bases, in that order; junction bases with no gene match: 10. The chain's CDR3 is CASSLAGVSINIQYF. The CDR3 nucleotides read TGTGCCAGCAGCTTAGCGGGAGTCAGTATCAACATTCAGTACTTC.

This clonotype was observed a single time. This rearrangement joins TRBV12-3 or TRBV12-4 to TRBJ2-2; TRBD1 might be the D (6 bases). There are 13 residues in the CDR3. V lost 7 bases and J lost 5, with 11 bases in between. The CDR3 bases are TGTGCCAGCACCCTAGGGGGAACCGGGGAGCTGTTTTTT. The encoded protein is CASTLGGTGELFF.

The rearrangement uses TRBV4-1 and TRBJ2-6; TRBD2 is a possible D gene (6 bases). V was pared by 5 bases and J by 0 bases, with 14 bases between. CDR1 and CDR2 (germline): MGHRA, YSYEKL. The CDR3 extends over 17 amino acids. The CDR3: CASSKEGRLSGANVLTF. CDR3 bases: TGCGCCAGCAGCAAGGAGGGCAGGCTCTCTGGGGCCAACGTCCTGACTTTC.

The chain carries TRBV10-3 and TRBJ1-3; the D is unclear. V lost 2 bases and J 0 bases, leaving 5 bases between the germline ends. Germline V CDR1 and CDR2: ENHRY, SYGVKD. This CDR3 contains 14 residues. This CDR3 is CAISEGDSGNTIYF. In DNA form, the CDR3 reads TGTGCCATCAGTGAGGGGGACTCTGGAAACACCATATATTTT.

This clonotype was detected a few times. The chain joins TRBV5-1 to TRBJ2-3; D is perhaps TRBD2 (6 bases). Trimming took off 0 bases at V and 2 bases at J, with 13 bases between the two ends. The CDR3 is 16 residues long. The V gene's germline CDR1 is SGHRS and CDR2 YFSETQ. CDR3 nucleotide sequence: TGCGCCAGCAGCTTGGAAGTACCGGGGGTCACAGATACGCAGTATTTT. This gives the protein CASSLEVPGVTDTQYF. Variable domain in full (rest from reference TRBV5-1 and TRBJ2-3): KAGVTQTPRYLIKTRGQQVTLSCSPISGHRSVSWYQQTPGQGLQFLFEYFSETQRNKGNFPGRFSGRQFSNSRSEMNVSTLELGDSALYLCASSLEVPGVTDTQYFGPGTRLTVL.

This chain links TRBV2 with TRBJ2-7; D is ambiguous. CDR1 is SNHLY and CDR2 is FYNNEI in the germline V gene. Trimming took off 7 bases at V and 2 bases at J, with 9 bases between the two ends. The CDR3 covers 12 residues. CDR3 in amino acids: CASIHHPYEQYF. As DNA, the CDR3 is TGTGCCAGCATCCACCACCCCTACGAGCAGTACTTC.

The chain links TRBV27 to TRBJ2-7, with D possibly matching TRBD2 (6 bases). This CDR3 is 13 amino acids long. From germline, CDR1 is MNHEY and CDR2 SMNVEV (reference sequence). Trimming took 8 bases from V and 4 from J, leaving 15 bases between them. CDR3 sequence reads: CASGYRGGYEQYF. CDR3 coding DNA: TGTGCCAGCGGGTACCGCGGAGGGTACGAGCAGTACTTC.

This clonotype has ten or more counts. The genes are TRBV15 and TRBJ2-5; no clear D. Trimming removed 5 bases at V and 4 bases at J, with 8 bases between. CDR3 length: 12 residues. Germline lookup yields CDR1 LNHNV and CDR2 YYDKDF (reference sequence). The CDR3 coding sequence is TGTGCCACCAGCGTATCGACAGAGACCCAGTACTTC. Its protein product is CATSVSTETQYF.

This clonotype was detected ten times or more. The V gene is TRBV5-1, the J gene TRBJ1-2; perhaps TRBD1 as D (6 bases). CDR3 length: 13 amino acids. Germline assignment: CDR1 SGHRS and CDR2 YFSETQ. V lost 2 bases, J lost 5 bases, and 10 bases lay in between. CDR3 in amino acids: CASSFNRVYGYTF. CDR3 bases: TGCGCCAGCAGCTTCAACAGGGTATATGGCTACACCTTC.

The V call is TRBV25-1, the J call TRBJ2-5; the D call may be TRBD1 or TRBD2 (5 bases each). This CDR3 comprises 17 residues. Germline lookup yields CDR1 MGHDK and CDR2 SYGVNS. The ends were cut back, 5 bases at V and 2 bases at J, with 21 bases in the middle. The CDR3 region is CASSTHSRDPSQETQYF. CDR3 sequence (DNA): TGTGCCAGCAGTACCCACAGTAGGGACCCGTCACAAGAGACCCAGTACTTC.

The chain combines TRBV7-9 with TRBJ2-7; 7 bases map to TRBD2. The length of the CDR3 is 14 residues. J gave up 1 base and V 4 bases, and 4 bases lay outside the gene matches. Germline CDR1 and CDR2: SEHNR and FQNEAQ (reference sequence). This CDR3 reads CASSSMGLSYEQYF. The CDR3 DNA is TGTGCCAGCAGCTCTATGGGACTATCCTACGAGCAGTACTTC.

The chain carries TRBV7-6 and TRBJ2-1; 9 nucleotides agree with TRBD2. With V trimmed by 5 bases and J by 6 bases, 17 bases remained unmatched. There are 18 residues in the CDR3. Germline V lookup: CDR1 SGHVS, CDR2 FNYEAQ. In DNA form, the CDR3 reads TGTGCCAGCAGCCGACTCAATAACGCGGGAGGGGGGGTCAATGAGCAGTTCTTC. Translation: CASSRLNNAGGGVNEQFF. Full variable domain (outside the CDR3, taken from reference TRBV7-6 and TRBJ2-1): GAGVSQSPRYKVTKRGQDVALRCDPISGHVSLYWYRQALGQGPEFLTYFNYEAQQDKSGLPNDRFSAERPEGSISTLTIQRTEQRDSAMYRCASSRLNNAGGGVNEQFFGPGTRLTVL.

This clonotype was observed a few times. The chain is built from TRBV7-2 and TRBJ2-1; 11 positions match TRBD2. Germline values: CDR1 SGHTA, CDR2 FQGNSA. The CDR3 covers 15 residues. J gave up 7 bases and V 6 bases, and 8 bases lay outside the gene matches. CDR3 region: CASSQTSGRRNEQFF. The CDR3 DNA is TGTGCCAGCAGTCAAACTAGCGGGAGACGGAATGAGCAGTTCTTC.

The V call is TRBV12-3 or TRBV12-4, the J call TRBJ2-7; D is unresolved. Between the trimmed V and J ends, which lost 1 base and 6 bases, there was a span of 7 bases. The CDR3 sequence is 12 residues long. The CDR3 coding sequence is TGTGCCAGCAGTTTAGTCAGTTCCGAGCAGTACTTC. Translating gives CASSLVSSEQYF.

The rearrangement uses TRBV9 and TRBJ2-2; 8 bases are a match to TRBD1. The V segment lost 3 bases and the J segment 4 bases; nucleotides outside the gene matches: 5. From germline, CDR1 is SGDLS and CDR2 YYNGEE. The CDR3 sequence is 15 residues long. Written as DNA, the CDR3 is TGTGCCAGCAGCGCAGGGACAGGTGGCACCGGGGAGCTGTTTTTT. This translates into CASSAGTGGTGELFF.

This clonotype was counted only a few times. CDR3 sequence (DNA): TGCGCCAGCAGCTTGGCGGGACAGGGAGAGGAGGGCTACACCTTC. Protein sequence: CASSLAGQGEEGYTF. This chain uses TRBV5-1 with TRBJ1-2; 9 nucleotides match TRBD1. CDR1 is SGHRS, CDR2 YFSETQ, per germline. CDR3 length: 15 residues. The ends lost 0 bases at V and 8 bases at J; junction bases unmatched: 8.